A selection of T cell receptor beta chains follows, all from one sample in a study of blood T cell repertoires in COVID-19. The method was immunoSEQ multiplex PCR; TCRdb's version includes in-frame clones alone and lacks a portion of them. The sample has approximately 77,000 clones; around three quarters are singletons. The sample was peripheral blood. The source of these receptors is a woman in her sixties or seventies with acute or convalescent COVID-19. The CDR3 runs from the conserved cysteine through the conserved F or W. Fields, in order: clone size, V gene, D gene, J gene, CDR3 DNA, CDR3 protein. The D gene is left open where the match is weak. Expanded clones are given a class, and other clones once, few, many or no size at all.

>few|TRBV6-4|-|TRBJ1-1
TGTGCCAGCGCCCCAACAGATATGAACACTGAAGCTTTCTTT
CASAPTDMNTEAFF
>-|TRBV27|-|TRBJ2-7
TGTGCCACGTCCGACAGCCCACCACCTTACGAGCAGTACTTC
CATSDSPPPYEQYF
>-|TRBV19|-|TRBJ1-5
TGTGCCAGTAGTGGAACTGGCGGCCAGCCCCAGCATTTT
CASSGTGGQPQHF
>-|TRBV2|-|TRBJ2-3
TGTGCCAGCACACAGACGGACATCACAGATACGCAGTATTTT
CASTQTDITDTQYF
>-|TRBV13|-|TRBJ2-4
TGTGCCAGCAGCCCCCGGGGTCTAGCCAAAAACATTCAGTACTTC
CASSPRGLAKNIQYF
>-|TRBV7-9|-|TRBJ1-2
TGTGCCAGCAGCTTAATAGACCGACAACCCTATGGCTACACCTTC
CASSLIDRQPYGYTF
>-|TRBV29-1|TRBD1|TRBJ1-1
TGCAGCGTTGTTTCCCGGGACAGGGGGATGAACACTGAAGCTTTCTTT
CSVVSRDRGMNTEAFF
>-|TRBV9|-|TRBJ2-5
TGTGCCAGCAGCGTAGTCGGGACTCAACAAGAGACCCAGTACTTC
CASSVVGTQQETQYF
>once|TRBV6-5|-|TRBJ1-2
TGTGCCAGCAGTAATCGGGACTATGGCTACACCTTC
CASSNRDYGYTF
>-|TRBV4-1|-|TRBJ1-5
TGCGCCAGCAGCCAAGATTTTATGCAGGGCCGCAATCAGCCCCAGCATTTT
CASSQDFMQGRNQPQHF
>-|TRBV7-8|TRBD1|TRBJ2-1
TGTGCCAGCAGTTACCGTTCAGGGGGCTTTTTCTACAATGAGCAGTTCTTC
CASSYRSGGFFYNEQFF
>-|TRBV14|TRBD1|TRBJ2-2
TGTGCCAGCAGCCGGACAGGGGTGAACACCGGGGAGCTGTTTTTT
CASSRTGVNTGELFF
>-|TRBV4-1|TRBD1|TRBJ1-4
TGCGCCAGCAGCCTGACAGGGTCCAGGGAAAAACTGTTTTTT
CASSLTGSREKLFF
>-|TRBV7-4|TRBD1|TRBJ1-2
TGTGCCAGCACTAGGTGGGCACAGGGGAAGGGAGGTGGTGGCTACACCTTC
CASTRWAQGKGGGGYTF
>-|TRBV6-1|TRBD1|TRBJ1-5
TGTGCCAGCAGTGATGGAGACAGGGGGTATCAGCCCCAGCATTTT
CASSDGDRGYQPQHF
>-|TRBV2|-|TRBJ1-1
TGTGCCAGCAGTGTGGCAGGGTTGAACACTGAAGCTTTCTTT
CASSVAGLNTEAFF
>-|TRBV9|TRBD1|TRBJ1-4
TGTGCCAGCAGCGAACAGGGGTTGAATGAAAAACTGTTTTTT
CASSEQGLNEKLFF
>few|TRBV6-5|TRBD2|TRBJ2-3
TGTGCCAGCAGTTTAACTAGCGGGAGCACAGATACGCAGTATTTT
CASSLTSGSTDTQYF
>-|TRBV29-1|-|TRBJ2-3
TGCAGCGTTGCTGGAGCTCGAGACACAGATACGCAGTATTTT
CSVAGARDTDTQYF
>few|TRBV7-9|TRBD1|TRBJ1-2
TGTGCCAGCAGCTGGGGACAGGGGGTCGCCTATGGCTACACCTTC
CASSWGQGVAYGYTF
>-|TRBV6-1|TRBD1|TRBJ1-1
TGTGCCAGCTCGCAGGGGGCGTGGTTGGAAGCTTTCTTT
CASSQGAWLEAFF
>few|TRBV24-1|TRBD1|TRBJ1-5
TGTGCCACCAAGACAGGGTTGAGGAGATATAGCAATCAGCCCCAGCATTTT
CATKTGLRRYSNQPQHF
>-|TRBV9|-|TRBJ2-3
TGTGCCAGCAGCGTAGGTGTCGGCACAGATACGCAGTATTTT
CASSVGVGTDTQYF
>once|TRBV4-1|-|TRBJ1-2
TGCGCCAGCAGCCAAGGGACAGCTGGCTACACCTTC
CASSQGTAGYTF
>-|TRBV5-6|-|TRBJ1-5
TGTGCCAGCAGCTCTTCAGCGGACTATCAGCCCCAGCATTTT
CASSSSADYQPQHF
>-|TRBV6-5|TRBD2|TRBJ2-5
TGTGCCAGCAGTAGACTAGCGGGGAGAGAGACCCAGTACTTC
CASSRLAGRETQYF
>-|TRBV5-1|TRBD1|TRBJ1-2
TGCGCCAGCAGCTTGGAGCCCGGGACAGGGGGCGGCTATGGCTACACCTTC
CASSLEPGTGGGYGYTF
>-|TRBV19|-|TRBJ1-1
TGTGCCAGTAGGTCATGGGAGATGAACACTGAAGCTTTCTTT
CASRSWEMNTEAFF
>-|TRBV6-6|-|TRBJ1-2
TGTGCCAGCAGTTACTCGGGGCCTAACTATGGCTACACCTTC
CASSYSGPNYGYTF
>medium-sized|TRBV4-2|TRBD1|TRBJ2-7
TGTGCCAGCAGCCCGTGGGACAGCTCCTACGAGCAGTACTTC
CASSPWDSSYEQYF
>-|TRBV19|-|TRBJ2-1
TGTGCCAGTAGTTTACAGGGCTCCAGCTCCTACAATGAGCAGTTCTTC
CASSLQGSSSYNEQFF
>-|TRBV19|TRBD1|TRBJ1-5
TGTGCCAGTAGTCCGTTACAGGGGAAATACAATCAGCCCCAGCATTTT
CASSPLQGKYNQPQHF
>-|TRBV3-1/TRBV3-2|-|TRBJ2-5
TGTGCCAGCAGCCAGTCCGGGTTGCAAGAGACCCAGTACTTC
CASSQSGLQETQYF
>-|TRBV7-2|-|TRBJ2-1
TGTGCCAGCAGCCCTCGTTTAGGGGCCTCTCATGAGCAGTTCTTC
CASSPRLGASHEQFF
>-|TRBV29-1|-|TRBJ1-6
TGCAGCGTTAGTAGAGACAGATATTCACCCCTCCACTTT
CSVSRDRYSPLHF
>few|TRBV6-4|-|TRBJ1-2
TGTGCCAGCAGTGACTCTGCAGATTCTAACTATGGCTACACCTTC
CASSDSADSNYGYTF
>-|TRBV5-4|TRBD1|TRBJ2-2
TGTGCCAGCAGCTCCGGGACAGATTGGACCGGGGAGCTGTTTTTT
CASSSGTDWTGELFF
>few|TRBV7-2|TRBD1|TRBJ2-4
TGTGCCAGCAGCCAGAGCGGGACAGGGGGAATGGCGACCAAAAACATTCAGTACTTC
CASSQSGTGGMATKNIQYF
>-|TRBV2|TRBD1|TRBJ2-3
TGTGCCAGCAGTTACAACCGGGACAGGGTAACAGATACGCAGTATTTT
CASSYNRDRVTDTQYF